Listed here are 2 T cell receptor beta chains from one sample, sequenced in a study of OX40 agonist ivuxolimab in advanced cancers. Assay used: immunoSEQ multiplex PCR; TCRdb lists only in-frame clones, some missing. The data hold 48,000 or so clones, with about 90% observed a single time. The source material was CD4+ or CD8+ T cells sorted from blood, sampled in a trial of the OX40 agonist ivuxolimab. The receptors were gathered from an adult with an advanced solid tumor such as melanoma, head and neck, liver or kidney cancer.

The J gene is TRBJ2-1, the V gene TRBV7-8; the D is unclear. The CDR3 covers 15 residues. Trimming cost V 5 bases and J 0 bases, with 11 bases left between them. Germline V gene sequence: CDR1 SGHVS, CDR2 FQNEAQ. CDR3 in DNA: TGTGCCAGCAGCCAAGTCTGGGCCTCCTACAATGAGCAGTTCTTC. The encoded protein is CASSQVWASYNEQFF.

This chain joins TRBV29-1 and TRBJ2-2, with D perhaps assigned TRBD1 or TRBD2 (6 bases each). The CDR3 totals 15 residues. Trimming pared 7 bases from V and 5 bases from J, leaving 20 bases between. Germline assignment: CDR1 SQVTM and CDR2 ANQGSEA. The CDR3 loop is CSGQISGGGTGELFF. CDR3 DNA sequence: TGCAGCGGACAAATTAGCGGAGGGGGAACCGGGGAGCTGTTTTTT.